The 31 T cell receptor beta chains presented below share a single source sample, sequenced in a study of blood T cells in healthy people across ages (dated by TCRdb to the mid-2010s). Library prep was done by 5' RACE. TCRdb names Illumina HiSeq 2500 as the instrument used. A second PCR of roughly 7 to 11 cycles was performed with a sample-barcoded 5' primer and a J-beta primer mix. TCRdb redid the processing of the public reads, applying fastp at Q25 and MiXCR, and retained in-frame beta chains. When rows share a CDR3 protein, they turn into one entry using the most common DNA and genes. This sample lists around 940,000 distinct CDR3 sequences; approximately 50% were detected once. Over 20% of the sample is in the top ten clones. Sequencing was done on a sample of blood. The receptor source for this set is a woman aged 55-70 years in good health.

This rearrangement joins TRBV7-2 to TRBJ2-1, with D unresolved. In germline, CDR1 is SGHTA, CDR2 FQGNSA. With 0 bases removed from V and 2 bases from J, the gap between germline ends came to 8 bases. The CDR3 has 15 residues. The CDR3 loop reads CASSLAGYPYNEQFF. The CDR3 DNA follows: TGTGCCAGCAGCTTAGCTGGGTACCCCTACAATGAGCAGTTCTTC. The complete variable domain, with remaining parts taken from reference TRBV7-2 and TRBJ2-1, reads GAGVSQSPSNKVTEKGKDVELRCDPISGHTALYWYRQSLGQGLEFLIYFQGNSAPDKSGLPSDRFSAERTGGSVSTLTIQRTQQEDSAVYLCASSLAGYPYNEQFFGPGTRLTVL.

The chain carries TRBV2 and TRBJ1-1, with D perhaps matching TRBD1 (6 bases). Germline CDR1 and CDR2: SNHLY and FYNNEI. The CDR3 totals 13 residues. Trimming removed 6 bases from V and 7 bases from J, with 15 bases in between. As DNA, the CDR3 is TGTGCCAGCAGCACAGGGAGTTTGGTTGAAGCTTTCTTT. As protein: CASSTGSLVEAFF. Complete variable domain (other parts from reference TRBV2 and TRBJ1-1): EPEVTQTPSHQVTQMGQEVILRCVPISNHLYFYWYRQILGQKVEFLVSFYNNEISEKSEIFDDQFSVERPDGSNFTLKIRSTKLEDSAMYFCASSTGSLVEAFFGQGTRLTVV.

The chain has TRBV28 and TRBJ1-2; D not certain. V shed 1 base and J shed 1 base, with 7 bases lying between them. The CDR3 length is 14 residues. Looked up from germline, CDR1 is MDHEN and CDR2 is SYDVKM. The CDR3 sequence: CASSLSQHNYGYTF. CDR3 DNA: TGTGCCAGCAGTTTATCCCAGCATAACTATGGCTACACCTTC.

J is TRBJ2-3 and V is TRBV20-1; 7 nucleotides line up with TRBD1. Per the germline V gene, CDR1 is DFQATT and CDR2 is SNEGSKA (reference sequence). The junction had 11 bases not matched to a gene; V was cut back by 6 bases and J by 5 bases. This CDR3 contains 14 residues. CDR3 region: CSATWGQTGDTQYF. DNA of the CDR3: TGCAGTGCCACTTGGGGACAGACGGGAGATACGCAGTATTTT.

The V and J genes are TRBV7-2 and TRBJ2-5, with 7 bases fitting TRBD1. The J call is in doubt because the DNA end fits TRBJ2-7 better. The length of the CDR3 is 15 residues. In germline, CDR1 is SGHTA, CDR2 FQGNSA. As DNA, the CDR3 is TGTGCCAGCAGCTTAGGCATGAGGGGGCTCTACGAGCAGTACTTC. It translates to CASSLGMRGLYEQYF.

This clonotype was detected only a few times. CDR3 region: CASSLERDPLEQYF. The CDR3 DNA sequence: TGTGCCAGCAGCTTAGAGCGGGATCCACTCGAGCAGTACTTC. The chain is built from TRBV7-9 and TRBJ2-5; TRBD2 agrees at 7 bases. The closer fit of TRBJ2-7 to the DNA end suggests the J call may be wrong. The CDR3 sequence is 14 residues long. CDR1 is SEHNR, CDR2 FQNEAQ, per germline (reference sequence).

The genes are TRBV4-1 and TRBJ2-7; TRBD2 matches at 8 bases. Trimming at V came to 1 base and at J to 7 bases, leaving 9 bases not matched to a gene. Germline values: CDR1 MGHRA, CDR2 YSYEKL. This CDR3 is built from 15 residues. CDR3 nucleotide sequence: TGCGCCAGCAGCCAAGGTCCGGGAGGGCCGCTGGAGCAGTACTTC. Translated, it gives CASSQGPGGPLEQYF.

CDR3 nucleotides: TGCGCCAGCAGCTTGGGGGGGATTGGGTCTCAGCCCCAGCATTTT. Translation gives CASSLGGIGSQPQHF. The V gene is TRBV5-1, the J gene TRBJ1-5, with D possibly matching TRBD1 (5 bases). Germline CDR1 reads SGHRS; CDR2 reads YFSETQ. The CDR3 runs to 15 residues. V dropped 0 bases and J dropped 6 bases, with 13 bases sitting between them.

The CDR3, as DNA: TGCAGTGCTGACCGGGACAGCTCATTCTCTGGAAACACCATATATTTT. This sequence encodes CSADRDSSFSGNTIYF. The V and J genes are TRBV20-1 and TRBJ1-3, with 7 positions matching TRBD1. This CDR3 has 16 amino acids. Unmatched junction bases numbered 10, after V lost 5 bases and J lost 0 bases. The germline V gene has CDR1 DFQATT and CDR2 SNEGSKA (reference sequence).

This clonotype was observed a handful of times. The gene calls are TRBV28 and TRBJ2-1; 7 positions agree with TRBD1. The CDR3 runs to 14 residues. J lost 4 bases, V lost 5 bases, and 5 bases had no gene match. In germline, CDR1 is MDHEN, CDR2 SYDVKM. CDR3 DNA: TGTGCCAGCAGTATCCGGGACAGTTACAATGAGCAGTTCTTC. Amino acid sequence: CASSIRDSYNEQFF.

This clonotype occurred a few times. The rearrangement links TRBV7-9 to TRBJ1-5; D ambiguous. CDR1 is SEHNR and CDR2 is FQNEAQ in the germline V gene (reference sequence). V was pared by 3 bases and J by 5 bases, with 5 bases between. CDR3 length equals 12 residues. CDR3 nucleotide sequence: TGTGCCAGCAGCTTTAGTTATCAGCCCCAGCATTTT. Protein product: CASSFSYQPQHF.

The sample holds a few counts of this clonotype. In DNA, the CDR3 is TGTGCCAGCCGAGACCAAGAGACCCAGTACTTC. Protein product: CASRDQETQYF. This chain links TRBV7-2 with TRBJ2-5, with no clear D. Per the germline V gene, CDR1 is SGHTA and CDR2 is FQGNSA. The CDR3 consists of 11 residues. The V end lost 8 bases, the J end lost 0 bases, and 4 bases lay between the germline ends.

There are a few counts of this clonotype. The J gene is TRBJ1-2, the V gene TRBV5-5; D gene ambiguous. This CDR3 spans 15 amino acids. The germline V gene encodes CDR1 SGHKS and CDR2 YYEKEE (reference sequence). The V and J ends lost 4 bases and 4 bases respectively, with 17 bases between them. The CDR3 nucleotides are TGTGCCAGCAGCAAAGGACGGCCGGAGGGCTATGGCTACACCTTC. Protein: CASSKGRPEGYGYTF.

The rearrangement joins TRBV5-6 to TRBJ2-5; maybe TRBD2 (6 bases). The CDR3 has 16 amino acids. The ends were cut back, 0 bases at V and 3 bases at J, with 15 bases in the middle. Germline V gene data show CDR1 as SGHDT and CDR2 as YYEEEE. CDR3 in amino acids: CASSLAGSVGEETQYF. As DNA, the CDR3 is TGTGCCAGCAGCTTGGCCGGGAGTGTGGGGGAAGAGACCCAGTACTTC.

This clonotype was counted a few times. The chain has TRBV12-3 or TRBV12-4 and TRBJ2-7, with a possible D match to TRBD1 (6 bases). The CDR3 is made up of 14 amino acids. The V end lost 3 bases, the J end lost 4 bases, and 13 bases lay between the germline ends. The CDR3 region is CASSLTGGVYEQYF. The CDR3 nucleotides are TGTGCCAGCAGTTTGACAGGTGGGGTATACGAGCAGTACTTC.

CDR3 in DNA: TGTGCCAGCAGGCTGCTCGATACGCAGTATTTT. Translated: CASRLLDTQYF. The chain uses TRBV7-8 and TRBJ2-3; D ambiguous. CDR3 size: 11 residues. Germline assignment: CDR1 SGHVS and CDR2 FQNEAQ. V shed 6 bases and J shed 6 bases, with 7 bases lying between them. Using reference TRBV7-8 and TRBJ2-3 for the parts outside the CDR3, the full variable domain is GAGVSQSPRYKVAKRGQDVALRCDPISGHVSLFWYQQALGQGPEFLTYFQNEAQLDKSGLPSDRFFAERPEGSVSTLKIQRTQQEDSAVYLCASRLLDTQYFGPGTRLTVL.

This clonotype was counted a few times. The chain links TRBV6-6 to TRBJ2-5; the D gene is possibly TRBD1 (6 bases). Deletions cut 7 bases from V and 1 base from J, with 16 bases between. Per germline, CDR1 MNHNY and CDR2 SVGAGI (reference sequence). The CDR3 contains 15 residues. The CDR3: CASTPRMTGQETQYF. CDR3 in DNA: TGTGCCAGCACCCCCCGCATGACAGGCCAAGAGACCCAGTACTTC.

This clonotype came up once. Sequence at one end of the junction differs from germline and may be a read error. The rearrangement uses TRBV20-1 and TRBJ2-7, with 11 bases matching TRBD2. The assigned J gene may be wrong: the sequence end matches TRBJ2-5 better. Germline V gene sequence: CDR1 DFQATT, CDR2 SNEGSKA (reference sequence). The CDR3 is 11 residues long. The chain's CDR3 is CRASGGETQYF. The DNA for the CDR3 is TGCAGGGCTAGCGGGGGGGAGACCCAGTACTTC.

The rearrangement uses TRBV6-1 and TRBJ2-7; TRBD2 matches at 9 bases. Germline V gene sequence: CDR1 MNHNS, CDR2 SASEGT. The V segment lost 4 bases and the J segment 3 bases; nucleotides outside the gene matches: 7. This CDR3 is 15 amino acids long. The CDR3 loop reads CASSGPSGRSYEQYF. DNA for the CDR3: TGTGCCAGCAGTGGGCCGAGCGGGAGGAGCTACGAGCAGTACTTC.

The chain employs TRBV4-2 and TRBJ2-3; D may be TRBD2 (5 bases). There are 14 residues in the CDR3. Germline loops: CDR1 LGHNA, CDR2 YNFKEQ. Trimming pared 6 bases from V and 5 bases from J, leaving 15 bases between. DNA for the CDR3: TGTGCCAGCAGTGGCGGAGGCCAGCTAGATACGCAGTATTTT. It translates to CASSGGGQLDTQYF.

V usage is TRBV12-5 and J usage is TRBJ2-1; D is ambiguous. The V gene lost 3 bases and the J gene lost 6 bases, with 6 bases spanning the gap. Germline V lookup: CDR1 LGHNT, CDR2 FRNRAP. CDR3 length: 12 residues. The CDR3 is CASGLLPNEQFF. For the CDR3, the DNA is TGTGCTAGTGGTTTATTACCCAATGAGCAGTTCTTC.

The chain employs TRBV7-8 and TRBJ1-5; D is ambiguous. Deletions cut 0 bases from V and 4 bases from J, with 13 bases between. The V gene's germline CDR1 is SGHVS and CDR2 FQNEAQ. This CDR3 comprises 16 residues. CDR3 nucleotides: TGTGCCAGCAGCTTAGCACGATTGGTGGTAAATCAGCCCCAGCATTTT. It is translated as CASSLARLVVNQPQHF.

This clonotype was counted once. The chain couples TRBV20-1 to TRBJ2-5, with TRBD2 matching over 8 bases. V was clipped by 1 base and J by 5 bases; unmatched bases: 21. Germline CDR1 DFQATT, CDR2 SNEGSKA (reference sequence). This CDR3 is built from 19 residues. The chain's CDR3 is CSARVQGSSSGISRETQYF. The CDR3 DNA follows: TGCAGTGCTAGAGTCCAGGGGTCGAGTAGCGGGATCTCTCGGGAGACCCAGTACTTC.

This clonotype was observed once. A junction boundary mismatches the germline segment, possibly from a read error. The chain employs TRBV12-3 or TRBV12-4 and TRBJ2-5; possible D gene TRBD2, 5 bases. The CDR3 loop spans 12 amino acids. For the CDR3, the DNA is TGTGCCACTCGCGGGCCGGGGTTGACCAAGTACTTC. Amino acid sequence: CATRGPGLTKYF.

The chain carries TRBV21-1 and TRBJ2-5; the table's D call TRBD1 went unverified against the DNA. TRBV21-1 is recorded as a pseudogene. This CDR3 has 13 residues. The CDR3 DNA sequence: TGTGCCCGGGGACGGAATTACCAAGAGACCCAGTACTTC. Translated, it gives CARGRNYQETQYF.

The chain recombines TRBV7-9 with TRBJ1-1; D is uncertain. With 7 bases removed from V and 2 bases from J, the gap between germline ends came to 14 bases. The CDR3 covers 14 residues. CDR1 and CDR2 (germline): SEHNR, FQNEAQ (reference sequence). The CDR3 sequence: CASTPVGTNTEAFF. The CDR3 DNA is TGTGCCAGCACCCCAGTGGGCACCAACACTGAAGCTTTCTTT. Full variable domain (rest looked up from reference TRBV7-9 and TRBJ1-1): DTGVSQNPRHKITKRGQNVTFRCDPISEHNRLYWYRQTLGQGPEFLTYFQNEAQLEKSRLLSDRFSAERPKGSFSTLEIQRTEQGDSAMYLCASTPVGTNTEAFFGQGTRLTVV.

This clonotype was recorded a few times. The gene calls are TRBV20-1 and TRBJ2-1, with D unresolved. The CDR3 totals 12 residues. V lost 3 bases and J lost 4, with 7 bases in between. Germline V gives CDR1 DFQATT, CDR2 SNEGSKA (reference sequence). Here the CDR3 DNA reads TGCAGTGCTAGCGCAAGGTACAATGAGCAGTTCTTC. This sequence encodes CSASARYNEQFF.

The rearrangement joins TRBV12-3 or TRBV12-4 to TRBJ1-5; D is possibly TRBD1 (5 bases). This CDR3 spans 12 amino acids. Trimming left V 7 bases short and J 3 bases short, with 7 bases between. The CDR3 sequence: CASTGTNQPQHF. Written as DNA, the CDR3 is TGTGCCAGCACAGGGACCAATCAGCCCCAGCATTTT.

The chain has TRBV6-2 or TRBV6-3 and TRBJ1-2; 12 bases line up with TRBD1. Germline assignment: CDR1 MNHEY and CDR2 SVGEGT. V dropped 9 bases and J dropped 1; count of bases not matched to a gene: 9. This CDR3 comprises 16 residues. The CDR3 DNA follows: TGTGCCAGTGCCGGGACAGGGGGCGTCCTTAACTATGGCTACACCTTC. This encodes CASAGTGGVLNYGYTF.

The CDR3 bases are TGCAGTGCTAGAGAAAACGGGAGGTACAATGAGCAGTTCTTC. Amino acids: CSARENGRYNEQFF. V usage is TRBV20-1 and J usage is TRBJ2-1, with TRBD2 identical over 7 bases. This CDR3 region has 14 residues. Germline CDR1 reads DFQATT; CDR2 reads SNEGSKA (reference sequence). V lost 0 bases to trimming and J lost 4 bases; unmatched junction nucleotides: 3.

This clonotype has a handful of counts. The CDR3 coding sequence is TGTGCCAGCAGAGGAGGGACTAGCGGGGCTTACGAGCAGTACTTC. Amino acid sequence: CASRGGTSGAYEQYF. The genes are TRBV2 and TRBJ2-7, with 13 bases fitting TRBD2. The CDR3 loop spans 15 amino acids. J gave up 4 bases and V 6 bases, and 6 bases lay outside the gene matches. Germline V lookup: CDR1 SNHLY, CDR2 FYNNEI.